This is a list of T cell receptor beta chains from one sample in a study of T-cell reconstitution after alpha-beta-depleted transplantation in children. TCRdb independently ran MiXCR on the PCR reads; one entry per CDR3 protein. In the table there are 300,000 to 400,000 distinct CDR3 sequences, around 15% of which are singletons. The sample was PBMCs, mostly from graft donor cells, taken 360 days after TCRalphabeta/CD19-depleted stem cell transplant. The receptors shown here come from a male patient aged 2-10 years who had a stem cell transplant for acute lymphoblastic leukemia, so the T cells may come from the graft donor. CDR3s include the opening cysteine and the closing phenylalanine or tryptophan. A D gene is named only where the DNA matches it firmly. Some rows have no size entry. The others give once, few or many, or a class for an expanded clone.

j_gene: TRBJ1-5; d_gene: NA; v_gene: TRBV19; abundance: NA; CDR3nt: TGTGCCAGTAGTCCGGGTCCTCCATACGGAGGGAATCAGCCCCAGCATTTT; CDR3aa: CASSPGPPYGGNQPQHF
j_gene: TRBJ2-1; d_gene: NA; v_gene: TRBV7-6; abundance: few; CDR3nt: TGTGCCAGCAGCTTGGGGGATTTTTTAGAGCAGTTCTTC; CDR3aa: CASSLGDFLEQFF
j_gene: TRBJ1-5; d_gene: TRBD1; v_gene: TRBV7-2; abundance: few; CDR3nt: TGTGCCAGCAGCTCTGGACAGGCCAGGGGTCAGCCCCAGCATTTT; CDR3aa: CASSSGQARGQPQHF
j_gene: TRBJ2-5; d_gene: NA; v_gene: TRBV5-1; abundance: few; CDR3nt: TGCGCCAGCAGCTTGGTTGCCTTCAGCGGAGGACCCCAAGAGACCCAGTACTTC; CDR3aa: CASSLVAFSGGPQETQYF
j_gene: TRBJ2-7; d_gene: NA; v_gene: TRBV11-2; abundance: NA; CDR3nt: TGTGCCAGCAGCTTCGCCTCGGGGGGAGGGGACACCTACGAGCAGTACTTC; CDR3aa: CASSFASGGGDTYEQYF
j_gene: TRBJ2-4; d_gene: NA; v_gene: TRBV15; abundance: many; CDR3nt: TGTGCCACCAGCAGAAAAAACATTCAGTACTTC; CDR3aa: CATSRKNIQYF
j_gene: TRBJ2-3; d_gene: TRBD2; v_gene: TRBV4-2; abundance: few; CDR3nt: TGTGCCAGCAGCCAAGATCCGGTTACTAGCGGGAGTGATACGCAGTATTTT; CDR3aa: CASSQDPVTSGSDTQYF
j_gene: TRBJ2-3; d_gene: NA; v_gene: TRBV6-2/TRBV6-3; abundance: many; CDR3nt: TGTGCCAGCAGTTACTGGGCAGATACGCAGTATTTT; CDR3aa: CASSYWADTQYF
j_gene: TRBJ1-6; d_gene: NA; v_gene: TRBV27; abundance: NA; CDR3nt: TGTGCCAGCAGTTTAATCCGGGGTGATCGTTCACCCCTCCACTTT; CDR3aa: CASSLIRGDRSPLHF
j_gene: TRBJ2-6; d_gene: NA; v_gene: TRBV5-1; abundance: NA; CDR3nt: TGCGCCAGCAGTAACGGGGTTCCTGGGGCCAACGTCCTGACTTTC; CDR3aa: CASSNGVPGANVLTF
j_gene: TRBJ2-4; d_gene: TRBD2; v_gene: TRBV11-2; abundance: few; CDR3nt: TGTGCCAGCAGCTTAGACGTTAGCGGGAGGATTTGGAGAAAAAACATTCAGTACTTC; CDR3aa: CASSLDVSGRIWRKNIQYF
j_gene: TRBJ2-5; d_gene: NA; v_gene: TRBV30; abundance: few; CDR3nt: TGTGCCTGGAGTGTACCCCGAGGGACCCAGTACTTC; CDR3aa: CAWSVPRGTQYF
j_gene: TRBJ2-7; d_gene: NA; v_gene: TRBV20-1; abundance: NA; CDR3nt: TGCAGTGCTAGTATGGGGGCGTTGGTTTACGAGCAGTACTTC; CDR3aa: CSASMGALVYEQYF
j_gene: TRBJ2-3; d_gene: TRBD2; v_gene: TRBV4-1; abundance: NA; CDR3nt: TGCGCCAGCAGCCTTCTTGGAGGAGCGGGAGTTACAGATACGCAGTATTTT; CDR3aa: CASSLLGGAGVTDTQYF
j_gene: TRBJ2-2; d_gene: NA; v_gene: TRBV6-5; abundance: NA; CDR3nt: TGTGCCAGCAGTTTTCAGGACCCGAACACCGGGGAGCTGTTTTTT; CDR3aa: CASSFQDPNTGELFF
j_gene: TRBJ2-5; d_gene: NA; v_gene: TRBV18; abundance: few; CDR3nt: TGTGCCAGCTCAGAAGGGGCCAGGGGTGAGACCCAGTACTTC; CDR3aa: CASSEGARGETQYF
j_gene: TRBJ2-2; d_gene: NA; v_gene: TRBV6-1; abundance: many; CDR3nt: TGTGCCAGCAGTCGGAGGACCGGGGAGCTGTTTTTT; CDR3aa: CASSRRTGELFF
j_gene: TRBJ2-7; d_gene: NA; v_gene: TRBV6-2/TRBV6-3; abundance: few; CDR3nt: TGTGCCAGCCGCCGTACCTCGACAGTGACCTACGAGCAGTACTTC; CDR3aa: CASRRTSTVTYEQYF
j_gene: TRBJ2-1; d_gene: NA; v_gene: TRBV12-3/TRBV12-4; abundance: many; CDR3nt: TGTGCCAGCAGTTTAGACTCAGGCAACCTTATCTACAATGAGCAGTTCTTC; CDR3aa: CASSLDSGNLIYNEQFF
j_gene: TRBJ2-3; d_gene: NA; v_gene: TRBV3-1; abundance: many; CDR3nt: TGTGCCAGCAGCTCGGAGGGTTTGGGGACAGATACGCAGTATTTT; CDR3aa: CASSSEGLGTDTQYF
j_gene: TRBJ2-1; d_gene: TRBD2; v_gene: TRBV6-2/TRBV6-3; abundance: few; CDR3nt: TGTGCCAGCAGTTACTCGGGGTGGCGCGGGAGCTCCTACAATGAGCAGTTCTTC; CDR3aa: CASSYSGWRGSSYNEQFF
j_gene: TRBJ2-1; d_gene: NA; v_gene: TRBV5-6; abundance: NA; CDR3nt: TGTGCCAGCATCCACTCTAGCGTGGGTGAGCAGTTCTTC; CDR3aa: CASIHSSVGEQFF
j_gene: TRBJ2-4; d_gene: TRBD1; v_gene: TRBV20-1; abundance: NA; CDR3nt: TGCAGTGCTAGGGGGACAGGGACGAACATTCAGTACTTC; CDR3aa: CSARGTGTNIQYF
j_gene: TRBJ2-4; d_gene: NA; v_gene: TRBV12-3/TRBV12-4; abundance: NA; CDR3nt: TGTGCCAGCAGTTTAGAATCAGGGGTGCTAGCCAAAAACATTCAGTACTTC; CDR3aa: CASSLESGVLAKNIQYF
j_gene: TRBJ2-1; d_gene: NA; v_gene: TRBV27; abundance: few; CDR3nt: TGTGCCAGCCAGGTAGTGCGACCCACAAAATTCAATGAGCAGTTCTTC; CDR3aa: CASQVVRPTKFNEQFF
j_gene: TRBJ2-3; d_gene: NA; v_gene: TRBV4-3; abundance: few; CDR3nt: TGCGCCAGCAGCCAAGGCCAGGGCGAGTGGGATACGCAGTATTTT; CDR3aa: CASSQGQGEWDTQYF
j_gene: TRBJ2-5; d_gene: TRBD1; v_gene: TRBV14; abundance: few; CDR3nt: TGTGCCAGCAGCCAAGAAGGAACCGGGACAGGGGTCCAAGAGACCCAGTACTTC; CDR3aa: CASSQEGTGTGVQETQYF
j_gene: TRBJ2-1; d_gene: NA; v_gene: TRBV20-1; abundance: NA; CDR3nt: TGCAGTGCTGCGGCGTTCAATGAGCAGTTCTTC; CDR3aa: CSAAAFNEQFF
j_gene: TRBJ2-3; d_gene: TRBD2; v_gene: TRBV5-1; abundance: NA; CDR3nt: TGCGCCAGCAGCTCTCGAACAGCCTCAACTAGCGGGAGAACAGATACGCAGTATTTT; CDR3aa: CASSSRTASTSGRTDTQYF
j_gene: TRBJ2-2; d_gene: NA; v_gene: TRBV9; abundance: few; CDR3nt: TGTGCCAGCAGCGTAGTATCAGCGGCGAACACCGGGGAGCTGTTTTTT; CDR3aa: CASSVVSAANTGELFF
j_gene: TRBJ2-5; d_gene: NA; v_gene: TRBV5-1; abundance: NA; CDR3nt: TGCGCCAGCAGGGCCCGACTAGTGGAAGAGACCCAGTACTTC; CDR3aa: CASRARLVEETQYF
j_gene: TRBJ2-2; d_gene: TRBD1; v_gene: TRBV7-2; abundance: NA; CDR3nt: TGTGCCAGCAGCCCTCGGACAGGGGGATCCGGGGAGCTGTTTTTT; CDR3aa: CASSPRTGGSGELFF
j_gene: TRBJ2-7; d_gene: NA; v_gene: TRBV12-3/TRBV12-4; abundance: NA; CDR3nt: TGTGCCAGCAGTTTGACGGGGGAGAGGAACTACGAGCAGTACTTC; CDR3aa: CASSLTGERNYEQYF
j_gene: TRBJ1-1; d_gene: NA; v_gene: TRBV5-1; abundance: NA; CDR3nt: TGCGCCAGCAGGAGTCAGGGGAGGGTCACTGAAGCTTTCTTT; CDR3aa: CASRSQGRVTEAFF
j_gene: TRBJ2-7; d_gene: NA; v_gene: TRBV27; abundance: few; CDR3nt: TGTGCCAGCAGCCGGGCGGGTGCTTACGAGCAGTACTTC; CDR3aa: CASSRAGAYEQYF
j_gene: TRBJ2-7; d_gene: NA; v_gene: TRBV3-1; abundance: many; CDR3nt: TGTGCCAGCAGCCAAGGGACCTACGAGCAGTACTTC; CDR3aa: CASSQGTYEQYF
j_gene: TRBJ1-4; d_gene: TRBD1; v_gene: TRBV5-1; abundance: few; CDR3nt: TGCGCCAGCAGCCCGGCCGGGACAGAGAATGAAAAACTGTTTTTT; CDR3aa: CASSPAGTENEKLFF
j_gene: TRBJ2-1; d_gene: NA; v_gene: TRBV4-1; abundance: few; CDR3nt: TGCGCCAGCAGCCAAGAGCTACATAGGTCCTCTAGGCAGTTCTTC; CDR3aa: CASSQELHRSSRQFF
j_gene: TRBJ2-1; d_gene: TRBD2; v_gene: TRBV3-1; abundance: many; CDR3nt: TGTGCCAGCAGCCAGCCGGGACTAGTAAGCAATGAGCAGTTCTTC; CDR3aa: CASSQPGLVSNEQFF
j_gene: TRBJ2-1; d_gene: TRBD2; v_gene: TRBV28; abundance: few; CDR3nt: TGTGCCAGCGATTCCGCAGGACTAGCGGGAGCCAATGAGCAGTTCTTC; CDR3aa: CASDSAGLAGANEQFF
j_gene: TRBJ2-2; d_gene: TRBD2; v_gene: TRBV4-1; abundance: few; CDR3nt: TGCGCCAGCAGCCAAGAAAGTCGGCGGGAGACCGGGGAGCTGTTTTTT; CDR3aa: CASSQESRRETGELFF
j_gene: TRBJ2-1; d_gene: NA; v_gene: TRBV6-2/TRBV6-3; abundance: NA; CDR3nt: TGTGCCAGCAGTTCCCTGCCGACCTACAATGAGCAGTTCTTC; CDR3aa: CASSSLPTYNEQFF
j_gene: TRBJ2-1; d_gene: TRBD2; v_gene: TRBV20-1; abundance: NA; CDR3nt: TGCAGTGCTAGGAAAACTAGCGGTGAGCAGTTCTTC; CDR3aa: CSARKTSGEQFF
j_gene: TRBJ1-1; d_gene: NA; v_gene: TRBV7-9; abundance: NA; CDR3nt: TGTGCCAGCAGCATCTCGACAGGCCTGAACACTGAAGCTTTCTTT; CDR3aa: CASSISTGLNTEAFF
j_gene: TRBJ2-1; d_gene: TRBD2; v_gene: TRBV4-1; abundance: NA; CDR3nt: TGCGCCAGCAGCCAAGAGGGACTAGCGCCCACCCCGAGCTCCTACAATGAGCAGTTCTTC; CDR3aa: CASSQEGLAPTPSSYNEQFF